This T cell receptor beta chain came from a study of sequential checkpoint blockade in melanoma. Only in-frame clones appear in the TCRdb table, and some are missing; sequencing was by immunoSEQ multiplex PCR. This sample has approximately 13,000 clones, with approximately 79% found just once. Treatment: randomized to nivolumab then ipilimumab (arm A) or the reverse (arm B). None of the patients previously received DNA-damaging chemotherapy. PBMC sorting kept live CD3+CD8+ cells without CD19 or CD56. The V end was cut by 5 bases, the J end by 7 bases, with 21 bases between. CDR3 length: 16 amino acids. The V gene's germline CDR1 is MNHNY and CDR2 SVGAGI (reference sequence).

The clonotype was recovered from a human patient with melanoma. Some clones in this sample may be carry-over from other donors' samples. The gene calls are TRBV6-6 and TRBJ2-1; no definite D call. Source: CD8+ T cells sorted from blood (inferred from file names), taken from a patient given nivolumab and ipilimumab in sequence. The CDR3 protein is CASSTLTVEPVNEQFF. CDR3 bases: TGTGCCAGCAGTACCTTAACCGTAGAGCCCGTGAATGAGCAGTTCTTC.